Following are 24 T cell receptor beta chains from one sample sequenced in a study of identical twins. TCRdb called the 5' RACE reads again in MiXCR, with one record for every CDR3 protein. The sample holds a few hundred thousand distinct CDR3 sequences, 20% to 30% seen once. The same sample was also studied in work on T cells expressing NK-cell markers.

Sample: CD4+ T cells sorted from blood. The source is a woman in her late teens or twenties in good health.

This clonotype showed up just a few times. CDR3 sequence reads: CASSWASGSYNEQFF. DNA for the CDR3: TGTGCCAGCAGTTGGGCTAGCGGCTCCTACAATGAGCAGTTCTTC. The chain joins TRBV6-5 to TRBJ2-1; TRBD2 agrees at 7 bases. Losses at the gene ends were 4 bases for V and 0 bases for J; bases not matched to a gene: 3. The CDR3 has 15 residues. Germline CDR1 MNHEY, CDR2 SVGAGI.

This clonotype has more than one count but fewer than ten. The chain combines TRBV11-2 with TRBJ1-1; D might be TRBD1 (5 bases). The CDR3 covers 14 residues. CDR1 is SGHAT, CDR2 FQNNGV, per germline. Trimming removed 5 bases at V and 1 base at J, with 11 bases between. The CDR3 DNA sequence: TGTGCCAGCAGCCCAGGGACCTGGAACACTGAAGCTTTCTTT. Its protein product is CASSPGTWNTEAFF.

The V call is TRBV11-2, the J call TRBJ2-3; TRBD2 matches 10 bases. CDR3 length equals 16 residues. Trimming at V came to 6 bases and at J to 4 bases, leaving 10 bases not matched to a gene. Germline assignment: CDR1 SGHAT and CDR2 FQNNGV. The CDR3 sequence is CASRLAGALSADTQYF. The CDR3 DNA sequence: TGTGCCAGCAGGCTAGCGGGAGCATTATCCGCAGATACGCAGTATTTT.

Only a few counts were recorded for this clonotype. J is TRBJ2-5 and V is TRBV5-5, with TRBD2 matching over 7 bases. J was trimmed by 4 bases and V by 3 bases; bases with no gene match: 9. The CDR3 is 15 amino acids. Germline values: CDR1 SGHKS, CDR2 YYEKEE (reference sequence). The CDR3 coding sequence is TGTGCCAGCAGCTGGGCGGGGGTGGTTGGAGAGACCCAGTACTTC. It specifies CASSWAGVVGETQYF.

This clonotype was found a few times. The chain is built from TRBV20-1 and TRBJ1-2; 10 nucleotides agree with TRBD1. The CDR3 consists of 15 residues. Losses at the gene ends were 5 bases for V and 4 bases for J; bases not matched to a gene: 10. CDR1 and CDR2 from the germline V gene are DFQATT and SNEGSKA (reference sequence). Here the CDR3 DNA reads TGCAGTGCTGTCCCGGGACAGGGGTTTAGCTATGGCTACACCTTC. Translated: CSAVPGQGFSYGYTF.

This clonotype was seen many times. The CDR3 region is CASSSMFNTEAFF. The CDR3, as DNA: TGTGCCAGCAGTTCCATGTTTAACACTGAAGCTTTCTTT. V and J are TRBV12-3 or TRBV12-4 and TRBJ1-1; D is uncertain. The CDR3 is 13 residues long. V was clipped by 4 bases and J by 2 bases, with 8 bases between them.

This clonotype was seen more than once but under ten times. This sequence joins TRBV7-2 and TRBJ2-7, with D possibly being TRBD1 or TRBD2 (5 bases each). CDR1 SGHTA and CDR2 FQGNSA come from the germline V gene. This CDR3 has 15 amino acids. V lost 5 bases, J lost 4 bases, and 18 bases lay in between. The CDR3 bases are TGTGCCAGCAGCAAAGACGGGATGTCAGGGTACGAGCAGTACTTC. As protein: CASSKDGMSGYEQYF.

The chain combines TRBV5-6 with TRBJ1-3; unclear D gene. Germline CDR1 reads SGHDT; CDR2 reads YYEEEE. Trimming removed 2 bases at V and 3 bases at J, with 6 bases between. The CDR3 has 13 amino acids. The DNA for the CDR3 is TGTGCCAGCAGCTTCTGGGATGGAAACACCATATATTTT. Translating it yields CASSFWDGNTIYF.

The chain has TRBV15 and TRBJ2-1, with D hard to call. CDR1 and CDR2 from the germline V gene are LNHNV and YYDKDF (reference sequence). V was shortened by 0 bases and J by 5 bases, with 5 bases between the two germline ends. The CDR3 sequence is 13 residues long. CDR3 sequence (DNA): TGTGCCACCAGCAGAGATAGGGACAATGAGCAGTTCTTC. It yields the protein CATSRDRDNEQFF.

This clonotype showed up just a few times. The rearrangement joins TRBV5-1 to TRBJ2-1; possibly TRBD2 for D (6 bases). The germline CDR1 and CDR2 sequences are SGHRS and YFSETQ. V was clipped by 4 bases and J by 7 bases, with 21 bases between them. The CDR3 is 16 amino acids. CDR3 DNA: TGCGCCAGCAGCCTCACGCCCCCGGGGAGGTTGAATGAGCAGTTCTTC. Translating gives CASSLTPPGRLNEQFF. The full variable domain, completed using reference TRBV5-1 and TRBJ2-1, is KAGVTQTPRYLIKTRGQQVTLSCSPISGHRSVSWYQQTPGQGLQFLFEYFSETQRNKGNFPGRFSGRQFSNSRSEMNVSTLELGDSALYLCASSLTPPGRLNEQFFGPGTRLTVL.

The chain uses TRBV12-3 or TRBV12-4 and TRBJ1-1, with 7 bases fitting TRBD1. V lost 7 bases to trimming and J lost 6 bases; unmatched junction nucleotides: 8. The length of the CDR3 is 13 residues. The CDR3 is CASTLQGVSEAFF. CDR3 DNA: TGTGCCAGCACCCTCCAGGGGGTTTCTGAAGCTTTCTTT.

This clonotype was recorded a few times. The CDR3 bases are TGTGCCAGCAGCTTGGTCAGTCTAGCGAGAAATGAGCAGTTCTTC. As protein: CASSLVSLARNEQFF. The chain is built from TRBV5-6 and TRBJ2-1; TRBD2 might be the D (6 bases). Germline CDR1 reads SGHDT; CDR2 reads YYEEEE. The V and J ends lost 0 bases and 7 bases respectively, with 14 bases between them. The CDR3 loop spans 15 amino acids.

V gene TRBV12-5 combines with J gene TRBJ2-7, with 12 bases that match TRBD2. The CDR3 consists of 15 residues. V dropped 8 bases and J dropped 2; count of bases not matched to a gene: 7. Germline loops: CDR1 LGHNT, CDR2 FRNRAP. CDR3 sequence (DNA): TGTGCTAGTACAAGAGGGACTAGCGGGCCCTACGAGCAGTACTTC. This encodes CASTRGTSGPYEQYF.

This rearrangement joins TRBV27 to TRBJ2-5; TRBD2 is a possible D gene (5 bases). This CDR3 comprises 14 residues. CDR1 is MNHEY and CDR2 is SMNVEV in the germline V gene (reference sequence). V was cut by 5 bases and J by 4 bases, with 14 bases left in between. In DNA form, the CDR3 reads TGTGCCAGCAGTACCCTAGCCCCCCCAGAGACCCAGTACTTC. Its protein product is CASSTLAPPETQYF.

The J gene is TRBJ1-5, the V gene TRBV5-5; D is unclear. The CDR3 length is 15 residues. The germline V gene encodes CDR1 SGHKS and CDR2 YYEKEE (reference sequence). Trimming removed 4 bases at V and 5 bases at J, with 16 bases between. The CDR3 loop reads CASSPESGRDQPQHF. The DNA for the CDR3 is TGTGCCAGCAGCCCAGAATCGGGGAGGGATCAGCCCCAGCATTTT.

V and J are TRBV12-3 or TRBV12-4 and TRBJ1-1, with D unclear. The CDR3 is made up of 11 amino acids. V lost 6 bases and J lost 4, with 6 bases in between. This CDR3 is CASRLSTEAFF. Written as DNA, the CDR3 is TGTGCCAGCAGGTTGTCCACTGAAGCTTTCTTT.

This clonotype was picked up a small number of times. The chain recombines TRBV7-8 with TRBJ2-7; TRBD2 is a possible D gene (6 bases). CDR1 is SGHVS and CDR2 is FQNEAQ in the germline V gene. V shed 0 bases and J shed 1 base, with 19 bases lying between them. The length of the CDR3 is 18 residues. DNA for the CDR3: TGTGCCAGCAGCTTAGCCCCTCGGTCTAGCGAATCTTCCTACGAGCAGTACTTC. It codes for CASSLAPRSSESSYEQYF.

The V gene is TRBV3-1, the J gene TRBJ2-7; D is unclear. Looked up from germline, CDR1 is LGHDT and CDR2 is YNNKEL (reference sequence). Deletions cut 0 bases from V and 4 bases from J, with 7 bases between. The CDR3 is 13 amino acids. For the CDR3, the DNA is TGTGCCAGCAGCCAAGAGGTCCGGTACGAGCAGTACTTC. It translates to CASSQEVRYEQYF.

This clonotype was counted a few times. This chain uses TRBV20-1 with TRBJ1-4; TRBD1 matches 10 bases. This CDR3 spans 13 amino acids. The J segment lost 7 bases and the V segment lost 5 bases, leaving 4 bases of the junction unmatched. Germline CDR1 and CDR2: DFQATT and SNEGSKA (reference sequence). This chain's CDR3 is CSAGTGVLEKLFF. As DNA, the CDR3 is TGCAGTGCTGGGACAGGGGTGCTTGAAAAACTGTTTTTT.

This clonotype showed up just a few times. This sequence joins TRBV12-3 or TRBV12-4 and TRBJ2-2; 11 nucleotides align to TRBD2. The CDR3 extends over 16 amino acids. Losses at the gene ends were 2 bases for V and 6 bases for J; bases not matched to a gene: 5. CDR3 amino acids: CASSLIRTSGPGELFF. The DNA of the CDR3 is TGTGCCAGCAGTTTAATCCGGACTAGCGGGCCCGGGGAGCTGTTTTTT.

This chain links TRBV12-3 or TRBV12-4 with TRBJ1-1; D is unclear. The CDR3 is 11 amino acids. V gave up 4 bases and J gave up 11 bases, with 11 bases separating them. The CDR3 here is CASSYNRRAFF. CDR3 nucleotides: TGTGCCAGCAGTTATAACCGACGCGCTTTCTTT.

V gene TRBV5-1 combines with J gene TRBJ2-1; D gene ambiguous. V lost 8 bases to trimming and J lost 9 bases, with 21 bases between them. This CDR3 is built from 14 residues. The germline CDR1 and CDR2 sequences are SGHRS and YFSETQ. CDR3 region: CASNMGQGASEQFF. CDR3 DNA sequence: TGCGCCAGTAATATGGGCCAAGGCGCGAGTGAGCAGTTCTTC. The whole variable domain, filled in from reference TRBV5-1 and TRBJ2-1, reads KAGVTQTPRYLIKTRGQQVTLSCSPISGHRSVSWYQQTPGQGLQFLFEYFSETQRNKGNFPGRFSGRQFSNSRSEMNVSTLELGDSALYLCASNMGQGASEQFFGPGTRLTVL.

The chain couples TRBV20-1 to TRBJ1-1; D uncertain. The CDR3 is 16 amino acids. The V end was cut by 7 bases, the J end by 3 bases, with 24 bases between. The germline CDR1 and CDR2 sequences are DFQATT and SNEGSKA (reference sequence). The chain's CDR3 is CSVPPAGPGQYTEAFF. As DNA, the CDR3 is TGCAGTGTCCCACCCGCCGGGCCAGGCCAATACACTGAAGCTTTCTTT.

This clonotype was seen a few times. One junction end disagrees with the germline gene, perhaps due to a read error. The genes are TRBV2 and TRBJ1-1; D is unresolved. The V gene's germline CDR1 is SNHLY and CDR2 FYNNEI. This CDR3 is 13 amino acids long. DNA of the CDR3: TGTGCCAGCAGTGGGTTTCCGAACGCTGAAGCTTTCTTT. Residues: CASSGFPNAEAFF. The full variable domain, completed using reference TRBV2 and TRBJ1-1, is EPEVTQTPSHQVTQMGQEVILRCVPISNHLYFYWYRQILGQKVEFLVSFYNNEISEKSEIFDDQFSVERPDGSNFTLKIRSTKLEDSAMYFCASSGFPNAEAFFGQGTRLTVV.